This is a list of T cell receptor beta chains from one sample in a study of cytomegalovirus exposure and HLA in healthy donors. Some clones are missing from TCRdb's copy, which holds only in-frame ones; the method was immunoSEQ multiplex PCR. Here the sample spans 100,000 to 150,000 clones, around 80% being singletons. The material sequenced was PBMCs. Every receptor here comes from a young woman in good health and CMV-seropositive. CDR3s leave out the opening cysteine and the closing phenylalanine or tryptophan.

j_gene	len	v_gene	CDR3aa
TRBJ1-1	11	TRBV5-1	ASSLEWGDRAF
TRBJ1-3	11	TRBV4-2	ASAHPSGNTIY
TRBJ1-5	13	TRBV6-1	ASSEGQFGNQPQH
TRBJ1-2	13	TRBV19	ASSIVEGADYGYT
TRBJ2-5	13	TRBV18	ASSPQRGGQETQY
TRBJ1-4	12	TRBV7-2	ASSLAATNEKLF
TRBJ2-5	11	TRBV6-1	ASNEGRGETQY
TRBJ2-3	11	TRBV7-2	ASTFTGVDTQY
TRBJ2-1	13	TRBV7-2	ASSRGGSSYNEQF
TRBJ2-7	12	TRBV10-1	ASSDRGSSYEQY
TRBJ1-2	13	TRBV4-1	ASSQEQETSYGYT
TRBJ1-1	11	TRBV7-9	ASSPWALAEAF
TRBJ1-3	13	TRBV7-2	ASSLPARAGNTIY
TRBJ2-1	13	TRBV7-9	ASSLRLAGPPGQF
TRBJ1-4	13	TRBV4-1	ASSQEPQGSEKLF
TRBJ1-2	12	TRBV5-5	ASSLFQGAEGYT
TRBJ1-1	11	TRBV2	ASRNRGRPEAF
TRBJ2-5	13	TRBV6-6	ASSPRLTGEGTQY